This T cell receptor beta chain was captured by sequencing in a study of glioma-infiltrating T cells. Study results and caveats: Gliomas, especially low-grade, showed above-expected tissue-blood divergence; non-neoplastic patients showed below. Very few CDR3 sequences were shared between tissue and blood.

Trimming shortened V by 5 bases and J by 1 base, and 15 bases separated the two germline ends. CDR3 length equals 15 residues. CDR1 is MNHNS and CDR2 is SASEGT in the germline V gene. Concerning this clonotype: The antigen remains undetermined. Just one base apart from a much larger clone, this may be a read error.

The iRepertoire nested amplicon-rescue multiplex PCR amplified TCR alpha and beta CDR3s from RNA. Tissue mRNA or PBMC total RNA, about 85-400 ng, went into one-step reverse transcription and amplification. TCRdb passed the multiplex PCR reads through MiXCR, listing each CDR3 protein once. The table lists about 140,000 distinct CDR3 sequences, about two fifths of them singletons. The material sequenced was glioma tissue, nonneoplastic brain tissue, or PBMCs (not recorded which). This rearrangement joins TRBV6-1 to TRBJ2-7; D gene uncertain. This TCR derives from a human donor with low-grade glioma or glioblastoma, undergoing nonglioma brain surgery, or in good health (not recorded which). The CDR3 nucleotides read TGTGCCAGCAGTCCCCTCTGGAGTCGATCCTACGAGCAGTACTTC. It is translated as CASSPLWSRSYEQYF.